A single sample gave rise to the 15 T cell receptor beta chains below, sequenced in a study of T cells in Graves' hyperthyroidism and ophthalmopathy. From RNA transcripts, TCR beta CDR3 regions were amplified. HTBI primers were the set used in a first-round RT-PCR of the TCR CDR3. TCRdb re-derived calls from the multiplex PCR reads in MiXCR, one entry per CDR3 protein. The sample has roughly 180,000 distinct CDR3 sequences; roughly 9.4% are singletons. Sequencing was carried out using blood. Receptors originate from a woman aged 18 to 35 with Graves' hyperthyroidism that later progressed to Graves' ophthalmopathy.

The chain links TRBV2 to TRBJ2-2; possible D gene TRBD2, 5 bases. Germline CDR1 and CDR2: SNHLY and FYNNEI. CDR3 size: 14 residues. V lost 8 bases, J lost 4 bases, and 14 bases lay in between. DNA for the CDR3: TGTGCCAGCCAACTCGAGGGATCCACCGGGGAGCTGTTTTTT. It is translated as CASQLEGSTGELFF.

This clonotype was detected many times. This chain uses TRBV29-1 with TRBJ1-1, with D possibly TRBD1 on 5 matching bases. Trimming removed 8 bases at V and 1 base at J, with 14 bases between. This CDR3 is built from 13 residues. Germline V lookup: CDR1 SQVTM, CDR2 ANQGSEA. DNA of the CDR3: TGCAGCTCAGAGGAGGGGTCGAACACTGAAGCTTTCTTT. Translating it yields CSSEEGSNTEAFF.

This clonotype was recorded many times. The rearrangement joins TRBV2 to TRBJ2-7, with D unclear. The V end lost 3 bases, the J end lost 4 bases, and 4 bases lay between the germline ends. There are 11 residues in the CDR3. The germline V gene has CDR1 SNHLY and CDR2 FYNNEI. The DNA of the CDR3 is TGTGCCAGCAGTGACAGATACGAGCAGTACTTC. It encodes CASSDRYEQYF.

The sample holds many counts of this clonotype. The chain carries TRBV5-1 and TRBJ1-4, with TRBD1 matching 7 bases. Looked up from germline, CDR1 is SGHRS and CDR2 is YFSETQ. Unmatched junction bases numbered 8, after V lost 4 bases and J lost 8 bases. This CDR3 spans 14 amino acids. This CDR3 is CASSLPQQGEKLFF. The CDR3 DNA reads TGCGCCAGCAGCCTACCCCAACAGGGGGAAAAACTGTTTTTT. Supplemented by reference TRBV5-1 and TRBJ1-4, the full variable domain reads KAGVTQTPRYLIKTRGQQVTLSCSPISGHRSVSWYQQTPGQGLQFLFEYFSETQRNKGNFPGRFSGRQFSNSRSEMNVSTLELGDSALYLCASSLPQQGEKLFFGSGTQLSVL.

This clonotype was detected many times. The rearrangement links TRBV20-1 to TRBJ2-7; possibly TRBD2 for D (6 bases). The CDR3 loop spans 15 amino acids. V was shortened by 0 bases and J by 5 bases, with 17 bases between the two germline ends. CDR1 is DFQATT and CDR2 is SNEGSKA in the germline V gene (reference sequence). CDR3 region: CSARDSGSKVHEQYF. The CDR3 nucleotides are TGCAGTGCTAGAGATTCCGGGAGTAAAGTCCACGAGCAGTACTTC.

V gene TRBV19 combines with J gene TRBJ1-3; D possibly corresponds to TRBD1 (6 bases). This CDR3 contains 15 residues. Trimming shortened V by 3 bases and J by 4 bases, and 13 bases separated the two germline ends. CDR1 is LNHDA, CDR2 SQIVND, per germline (reference sequence). The CDR3: CASSIGGAGGNTIYF. CDR3 nucleotide sequence: TGTGCCAGTAGTATTGGGGGGGCGGGAGGAAACACCATATATTTT.

There are many counts of this clonotype. The CDR3 DNA follows: TGTGCCAGCAGTTACGGGACTCAGGCAGATACGCAGTATTTT. Encoded protein: CASSYGTQADTQYF. V and J are TRBV6-6 and TRBJ2-3; D perhaps matches TRBD2 (6 bases). The CDR3 has 14 amino acids. Germline-derived CDR1 and CDR2 are MNHNY and SVGAGI (reference sequence). V lost 2 bases to trimming and J lost 4 bases, with 10 bases between them.

In this sample, this clonotype turned up a few times. V gene TRBV7-9 combines with J gene TRBJ2-1; D gene unclear. Per germline, CDR1 SEHNR and CDR2 FQNEAQ (reference sequence). The V gene lost 1 base and the J gene lost 5 bases, with 12 bases spanning the gap. This CDR3 is 15 amino acids long. The CDR3: CASSLVYKTNNEQFF. Here the CDR3 DNA reads TGTGCCAGCAGCTTAGTGTACAAGACCAACAATGAGCAGTTCTTC.

This clonotype was seen repeatedly, ten times or more. The chain couples TRBV28 to TRBJ1-4; the match to TRBD1 covers 8 bases. V trimming: 6 bases; J trimming: 7 bases; junction bases outside the gene matches: 7. The V gene's germline CDR1 is MDHEN and CDR2 SYDVKM. The CDR3 contains 14 residues. The CDR3 nucleotides are TGTGCCAGCAGATCCGGGACAGGAGTTGAAAAACTGTTTTTT. The encoded protein is CASRSGTGVEKLFF.

The chain combines TRBV4-2 with TRBJ2-5; 12 bases line up with TRBD2. Germline-derived CDR1 and CDR2 are LGHNA and YNFKEQ. This CDR3 has 17 amino acids. V shed 6 bases and J 4 bases; nucleotides not matched to a gene: 12. CDR3 in amino acids: CASSLQASGGAGETQYF. Written as DNA, the CDR3 is TGTGCCAGCAGTCTTCAAGCTAGCGGGGGGGCCGGAGAGACCCAGTACTTC.

This clonotype was counted many times. The rearrangement uses TRBV2 and TRBJ2-5; D gene uncertain. Germline V CDR1 and CDR2: SNHLY, FYNNEI. V was trimmed by 3 bases and J by 7 bases, leaving 18 bases between them. This CDR3 region has 15 residues. CDR3 DNA: TGTGCCAGCAGTGATCGTACGGGCCTCCGCGGGACCCAGTACTTC. Protein: CASSDRTGLRGTQYF.

This clonotype showed up many times. V is TRBV7-8 and J is TRBJ2-2; possible D gene TRBD2, 5 bases. The CDR3 runs 20 residues. Trimming took off 5 bases at V and 5 bases at J, with 30 bases between the two ends. CDR1 is SGHVS and CDR2 is FQNEAQ in the germline V gene. CDR3 loop: CASSDSRPFSDRRPTGELFF. DNA for the CDR3: TGTGCCAGCAGCGACTCTAGGCCCTTTAGCGACCGAAGACCTACCGGGGAGCTGTTTTTT.

This clonotype was observed at least ten times. V usage is TRBV30 and J usage is TRBJ1-5; D gene uncertain. Germline CDR1 and CDR2: GTSNPN and SVGIG (reference sequence). Trimming cost V 1 base and J 1 base, with 8 bases left between them. The CDR3 extends over 14 amino acids. CDR3 in amino acids: CAWSERASNQPQHF. Written as DNA, the CDR3 is TGTGCCTGGAGTGAACGGGCCAGCAATCAGCCCCAGCATTTT. Using reference TRBV30 and TRBJ1-5 for the parts outside the CDR3, the full variable domain is SQTIHQWPATLVQPVGSPLSLECTVEGTSNPNLYWYRQAAGRGLQLLFYSVGIGQISSEVPQNLSASRPQDRQFILSSKKLLLSDSGFYLCAWSERASNQPQHFGDGTRLSIL.

The table lists this clonotype with many counts. This chain connects TRBV20-1 to TRBJ1-2; D is unclear. Germline values: CDR1 DFQATT, CDR2 SNEGSKA (reference sequence). V lost 1 base to trimming and J lost 3 bases, with 12 bases between them. The CDR3 has 14 amino acids. The CDR3 DNA is TGCAGTGCTAGAGGTCCGTCTGGATACTATGGCTACACCTTC. It encodes CSARGPSGYYGYTF.

This clonotype showed up just a few times. This may stem from a read error, because a much larger clone lies one nucleotide away. This chain joins TRBV28 and TRBJ2-1; 9 bases agree with TRBD1. The CDR3 consists of 18 residues. Germline CDR1 MDHEN, CDR2 SYDVKM. The CDR3 DNA reads TGTGCCGGCAGTCGTGCCGGACAGGGGTCCCGCTCCTACAATGAGCAGTTCTTC. This encodes CAGSRAGQGSRSYNEQFF.